Each of the 9 T cell receptor beta chains below was sequenced from the same sample in a study of T-cell reconstitution after alpha-beta-depleted transplantation in children. Molecular barcoding with unique molecular identifiers was used for the TCRbeta library. TCRdb itself ran the PCR reads through MiXCR, one entry per CDR3 protein. The sample yields about 420,000 distinct CDR3 sequences, 15% to 20% seen once. This sample comprised PBMCs, mostly from graft donor cells, obtained 360 days after TCRalphabeta/CD19-depleted stem cell transplant. The source is a boy younger than two who had a stem cell transplant for Wiskott-Aldrich syndrome, so the T cells may come from the graft donor.

Only a few counts were recorded for this clonotype. V is TRBV15 and J is TRBJ2-7; D possibly corresponds to TRBD1 (5 bases). CDR1 and CDR2 (germline): LNHNV, YYDKDF (reference sequence). The germline V and J ends were trimmed by 5 bases and 3 bases, with 14 bases remaining between them. The CDR3 sequence is 14 residues long. The chain's CDR3 is CATSPGIEVYEQYF. The CDR3 bases are TGTGCCACCAGCCCAGGGATCGAGGTCTACGAGCAGTACTTC.

There are a few counts of this clonotype. This chain uses TRBV25-1 with TRBJ1-2; 10 positions match TRBD1. The germline V gene has CDR1 MGHDK and CDR2 SYGVNS. The CDR3 runs 15 residues. With V trimmed by 4 bases and J by 8 bases, 10 bases remained unmatched. CDR3 residues: CASSVSGTGVQGYTF. CDR3 coding DNA: TGTGCCAGCAGTGTATCCGGGACAGGGGTGCAGGGCTACACCTTC.

This clonotype was found many times. The rearrangement links TRBV12-3 or TRBV12-4 to TRBJ2-1; D gene unclear. The CDR3 extends over 11 amino acids. V gave up 1 base and J gave up 8 bases, with 3 bases separating them. CDR3 sequence (DNA): TGTGCCAGCAGTTTAGGCCATGAGCAGTTCTTC. Its protein product is CASSLGHEQFF.

This clonotype has more than one count but fewer than ten. The J gene is TRBJ2-7, the V gene TRBV5-1; 8 nucleotides line up with TRBD2. CDR3 size: 16 residues. The J segment lost 2 bases and the V segment lost 4 bases, leaving 11 bases of the junction unmatched. Germline values: CDR1 SGHRS, CDR2 YFSETQ. The CDR3 here is CASSPTILAEPYEQYF. CDR3 nucleotides: TGCGCCAGCAGCCCTACCATACTAGCGGAGCCCTACGAGCAGTACTTC.

This chain links TRBV5-1 with TRBJ2-7; no clear D gene. Germline V gene sequence: CDR1 SGHRS, CDR2 YFSETQ. This CDR3 is 14 amino acids long. V was clipped by 7 bases and J by 3 bases, with 17 bases between them. CDR3 protein: CASSNSPGLYEQYF. Here the CDR3 DNA reads TGCGCCAGCTCTAATTCCCCGGGTCTCTACGAGCAGTACTTC.

The chain has TRBV24-1 and TRBJ2-7; either TRBD1 or TRBD2 may supply D (5 bases each). The CDR3 runs 15 residues. Per germline, CDR1 KGHDR and CDR2 SFDVKD. Trimming shortened V by 4 bases and J by 8 bases, and 20 bases separated the two germline ends. This CDR3 reads CATSETTGTPSKQYF. Written as DNA, the CDR3 is TGTGCCACCAGTGAAACGACCGGGACCCCTTCCAAGCAGTACTTC.

This chain links TRBV4-3 with TRBJ2-3, with D possibly TRBD2 on 6 matching bases. The germline gives CDR1 LGHNA, CDR2 YSLEER. Trimming removed 3 bases at V and 3 bases at J, with 13 bases between. The CDR3 has 15 amino acids. This chain's CDR3 is CASSQQWGETDTQYF. CDR3 in DNA: TGCGCCAGCAGCCAGCAATGGGGGGAAACAGATACGCAGTATTTT.

CDR3 sequence: CASRPPPGLAGGRSEYNEQFF. CDR3 nucleotide sequence: TGTGCAAGTCGCCCCCCCCCGGGACTAGCGGGAGGACGGTCAGAGTACAATGAGCAGTTCTTC. V gene TRBV12-2 combines with J gene TRBJ2-1; the table's TRBD2 call for D was not verified on the DNA. TRBV12-2 is a pseudogene locus. The CDR3 runs 21 residues.

V gene TRBV29-1 combines with J gene TRBJ2-7, with unresolved D. This CDR3 is built from 14 residues. V was shortened by 5 bases and J by 4 bases, with 18 bases between the two germline ends. The germline V gene has CDR1 SQVTM and CDR2 ANQGSEA. For the CDR3, the DNA is TGCAGCGTTCTCAGGTTTGATGGGCTATACGAGCAGTACTTC. Encoded protein: CSVLRFDGLYEQYF.